This T cell receptor (beta chain) was obtained from a study of T cells in localized non-small cell lung cancer. Overall study results and limits: Uninvolved adjacent lung showed the highest T cell clonality, exceeding tumor. Among blood samples, higher T cell density accompanied longer overall survival.

Germline CDR1 is LNHDA and CDR2 is SQIVND (reference sequence). The CDR3 spans 14 residues. V dropped 6 bases and J dropped 8; count of bases not matched to a gene: 6. On this clone: What it binds is unknown.

TCRdb's table, derived via immunoSEQ multiplex PCR, lists solely in-frame clones and lacks some. The profile shows tens of thousands of clones, 70% to 90% of them singletons. This chain joins TRBV19 and TRBJ1-4; TRBD1 matches at 10 bases. The clonotype was recovered from a woman aged 35-70 years with stage II squamous cell lung carcinoma. The material sequenced was PBMCs, taken before any cancer treatment. CDR3 sequence reads: CASRLGQGREKLFF. The CDR3, as DNA: TGTGCCAGTAGGCTGGGACAGGGGAGGGAAAAACTGTTTTTT.